The 4 T cell receptor beta chains in this list originate from one sample, sequenced in a study of shared clonotypes between healthy human individuals. Using immunoSEQ multiplex PCR, the repertoire was profiled, and TCRdb retains in-frame clones only, with some absent. Among approximately 2.5 million clones listed, approximately 94% were seen once. Sequenced input: naive CD4+ T cells from PBMCs. Subset noted: CD45RA+ positively selected. Receptor source: a man aged 18 to 29 in good health. Some clones in this sample may be carry-over from other donors' samples.

V is TRBV11-3 and J is TRBJ2-2, with a possible D match to TRBD1 (5 bases). The CDR3 contains 14 residues. V dropped 1 base and J dropped 7 bases, with 10 bases sitting between them. Germline V gives CDR1 SGHNT, CDR2 YENEEA. The CDR3 spells CASSLAGFGGELFF. The CDR3 DNA reads as TGTGCCAGCAGCTTAGCAGGGTTCGGCGGGGAGCTGTTTTTT.

This sequence joins TRBV7-9 and TRBJ1-4; D is ambiguous. Trimming pared 8 bases from V and 0 bases from J, leaving 10 bases between. CDR1 and CDR2 from the germline V gene are SEHNR and FQNEAQ (reference sequence). The CDR3 consists of 14 residues. CDR3 loop: CASSSVATNEKLFF. The DNA for the CDR3 is TGTGCCAGCTCGTCGGTCGCAACTAATGAAAAACTGTTTTTT.

Here the CDR3 reads CASSDPMAGRWPQHF. The CDR3 DNA reads TGTGCCAGCAGTGATCCCATGGCAGGGAGGTGGCCCCAGCATTTT. This chain links TRBV6-1 with TRBJ1-5, with D tentatively TRBD1 (5 bases). The V gene's germline CDR1 is MNHNS and CDR2 SASEGT. V was shortened by 3 bases and J by 9 bases, with 18 bases between the two germline ends. The CDR3 is 15 amino acids.

This sequence joins TRBV6-6 and TRBJ1-1, with TRBD1 matching 8 bases. The CDR3 extends over 16 amino acids. Per the germline V gene, CDR1 is MNHNY and CDR2 is SVGAGI (reference sequence). The junction had 14 bases not matched to a gene; V was cut back by 6 bases and J by 5 bases. The CDR3 here is CASSQRAGGAFTEAFF. The CDR3 nucleotides are TGTGCCAGCAGCCAGAGGGCAGGGGGCGCGTTTACTGAAGCTTTCTTT.